Presented here are 8 T cell receptor beta chains from one specimen sequenced in a study of T cell repertoires in cytomegalovirus infection. TCRdb re-derived calls from the reads in MiXCR, one entry per CDR3 protein. This sample has just over 450,000 distinct CDR3 sequences; about two fifths occur once, and the top ten carry about 41%. Antigen specificity for these receptors is unknown. The sequencing here drew on cultured PBMCs, taken from culture after CMV antigen stimulation. Receptors originate from a human donor in good health (CMV status not recorded). Some clones in this sample may be carry-over from other donors' samples.

This clonotype was detected a few times. V is TRBV7-2 and J is TRBJ2-7; D not certain. This CDR3 region has 14 residues. V gave up 3 bases and J gave up 3 bases, with 12 bases separating them. Germline V gives CDR1 SGHTA, CDR2 FQGNSA. The CDR3 loop reads CASSFAGVIYEQYF. CDR3 bases: TGTGCCAGCAGCTTTGCAGGTGTAATCTACGAGCAGTACTTC.

The chain recombines TRBV28 with TRBJ2-1; D call uncertain. Germline CDR1 MDHEN, CDR2 SYDVKM. There are 12 residues in the CDR3. The V end lost 5 bases, the J end lost 8 bases, and 10 bases lay between the germline ends. The CDR3 bases are TGTGCCAGCAGTCAGGACGACGATGAGCAGTTCTTC. Its translation is CASSQDDDEQFF. The whole variable domain, remainder taken from reference TRBV28 and TRBJ2-1, is DVKVTQSSRYLVKRTGEKVFLECVQDMDHENMFWYRQDPGLGLRLIYFSYDVKMKEKGDIPEGYSVSREKKERFSLILESASTNQTSMYLCASSQDDDEQFFGPGTRLTVL.

The chain uses TRBV7-2 and TRBJ2-5; the match to TRBD2 covers 8 bases. Germline loops: CDR1 SGHTA, CDR2 FQGNSA. V lost 5 bases, J lost 4 bases, and 9 bases stayed unmatched. This CDR3 is 15 amino acids long. Written as DNA, the CDR3 is TGTGCCAGCAGCCCACAAGCGGGGGAGCGAGAGACCCAGTACTTC. As protein: CASSPQAGERETQYF.

The chain uses TRBV14 and TRBJ1-1, with TRBD1 matching over 7 bases. After removal of 4 bases from V and 1 base from J, the junction contained 9 bases not matched to a gene. This CDR3 is built from 16 residues. Germline V CDR1 and CDR2: SGHDN, FVKESK. The CDR3 here is CASSRGQVFPNTEAFF. In DNA form, the CDR3 reads TGTGCCAGCAGCCGAGGACAGGTCTTCCCGAACACTGAAGCTTTCTTT.

The chain links TRBV2 to TRBJ2-7, with 12 bases that match TRBD1. Germline lookup yields CDR1 SNHLY and CDR2 FYNNEI. Trimming took 8 bases from V and 2 from J; bases not matched to a gene: 1. This CDR3 has 13 residues. The CDR3 region is CASRDRGPYEQYF. DNA for the CDR3: TGTGCCAGCCGGGACAGGGGGCCCTACGAGCAGTACTTC. Using reference TRBV2 and TRBJ2-7 for the parts outside the CDR3, the full variable domain is EPEVTQTPSHQVTQMGQEVILRCVPISNHLYFYWYRQILGQKVEFLVSFYNNEISEKSEIFDDQFSVERPDGSNFTLKIRSTKLEDSAMYFCASRDRGPYEQYFGPGTRLTVT.

This clonotype has more than one count but fewer than ten. The V and J genes are TRBV6-1 and TRBJ1-5, with 9 bases that match TRBD1. The V gene's germline CDR1 is MNHNS and CDR2 SASEGT. V was clipped by 3 bases and J by 5 bases; unmatched bases: 8. CDR3 size: 16 residues. CDR3: CASSDFGQGTHQPQHF. CDR3 nucleotides: TGTGCCAGCAGTGATTTTGGACAGGGGACGCATCAGCCCCAGCATTTT.

Remarks on this clonotype: One end of the junction fails to match germline, which may point to a read error. V is TRBV7-2 and J is TRBJ2-7, with D unclear. The CDR3 sequence is 14 residues long. Germline CDR1 and CDR2: SGHTA and FQGNSA. The CDR3 sequence: CVSTGGWGRYEQYF. Here the CDR3 DNA reads TGTGTCAGCACCGGTGGGTGGGGTCGGTACGAGCAGTACTTC.

This chain joins TRBV12-3 or TRBV12-4 and TRBJ1-4, with D perhaps TRBD1 (5 bases). V lost 6 bases to trimming and J lost 8 bases, with 13 bases between them. The CDR3 has 13 residues. The CDR3 bases are TGTGCCAGCAGCCTCTCAGGGATCGAAAAACTGTTTTTT. This encodes CASSLSGIEKLFF.